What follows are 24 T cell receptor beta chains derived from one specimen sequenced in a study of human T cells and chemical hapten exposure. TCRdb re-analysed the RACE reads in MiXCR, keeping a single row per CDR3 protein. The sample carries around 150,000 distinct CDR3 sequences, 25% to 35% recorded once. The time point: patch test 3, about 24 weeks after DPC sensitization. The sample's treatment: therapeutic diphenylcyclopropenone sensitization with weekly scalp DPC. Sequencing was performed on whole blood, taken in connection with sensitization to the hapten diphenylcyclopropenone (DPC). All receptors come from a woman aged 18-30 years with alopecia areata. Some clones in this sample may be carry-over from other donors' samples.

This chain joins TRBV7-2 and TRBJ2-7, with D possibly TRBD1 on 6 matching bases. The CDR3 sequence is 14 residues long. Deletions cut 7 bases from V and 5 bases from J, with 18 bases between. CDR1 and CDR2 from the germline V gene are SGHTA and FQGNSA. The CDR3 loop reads CASTEGGANNEQYF. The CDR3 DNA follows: TGTGCCAGCACCGAAGGGGGTGCGAATAACGAGCAGTACTTC.

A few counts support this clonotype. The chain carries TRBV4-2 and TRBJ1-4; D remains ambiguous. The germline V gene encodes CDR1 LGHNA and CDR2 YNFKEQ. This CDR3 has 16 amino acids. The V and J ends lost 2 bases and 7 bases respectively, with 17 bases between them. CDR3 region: CASSQKLAGLAEKLFF. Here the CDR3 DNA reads TGTGCCAGCAGCCAAAAATTGGCGGGGTTGGCTGAAAAACTGTTTTTT.

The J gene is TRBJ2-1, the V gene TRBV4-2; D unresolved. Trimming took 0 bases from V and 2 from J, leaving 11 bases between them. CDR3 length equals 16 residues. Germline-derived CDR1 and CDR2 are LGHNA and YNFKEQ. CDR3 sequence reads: CASSQDVAATYNEQFF. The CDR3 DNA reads TGTGCCAGCAGCCAAGATGTAGCAGCAACCTACAATGAGCAGTTCTTC.

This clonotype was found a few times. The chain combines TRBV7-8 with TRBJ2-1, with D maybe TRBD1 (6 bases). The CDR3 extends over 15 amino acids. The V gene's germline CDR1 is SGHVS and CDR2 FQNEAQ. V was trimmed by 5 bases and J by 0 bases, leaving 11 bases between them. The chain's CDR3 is CASSVDRSSYNEQFF. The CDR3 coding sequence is TGTGCCAGCAGCGTCGACAGGAGCTCCTACAATGAGCAGTTCTTC.

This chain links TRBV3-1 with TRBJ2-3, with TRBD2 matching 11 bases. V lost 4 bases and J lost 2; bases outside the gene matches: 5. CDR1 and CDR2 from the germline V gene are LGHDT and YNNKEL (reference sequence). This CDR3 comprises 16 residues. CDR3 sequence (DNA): TGTGCCAGCAGCCGGGTTAGCGGGAGGGCCACAGATACGCAGTATTTT. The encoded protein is CASSRVSGRATDTQYF.

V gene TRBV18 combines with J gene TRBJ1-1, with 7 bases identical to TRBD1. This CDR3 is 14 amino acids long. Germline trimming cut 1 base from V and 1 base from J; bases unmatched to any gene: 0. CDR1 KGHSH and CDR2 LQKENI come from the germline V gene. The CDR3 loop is CASSPQGANTEAFF. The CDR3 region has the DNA TGTGCCAGCTCACCACAGGGGGCGAACACTGAAGCTTTCTTT.

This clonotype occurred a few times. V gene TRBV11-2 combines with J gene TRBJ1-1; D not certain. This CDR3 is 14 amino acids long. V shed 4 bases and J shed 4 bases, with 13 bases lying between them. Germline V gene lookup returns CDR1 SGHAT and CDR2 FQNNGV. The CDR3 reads CASSSGPWGTEAFF. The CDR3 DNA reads TGTGCCAGCAGCTCCGGGCCGTGGGGCACTGAAGCTTTCTTT.

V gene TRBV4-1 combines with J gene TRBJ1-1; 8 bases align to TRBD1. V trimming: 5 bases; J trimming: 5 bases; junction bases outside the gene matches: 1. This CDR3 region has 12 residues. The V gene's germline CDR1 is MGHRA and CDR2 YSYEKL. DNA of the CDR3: TGCGCCAGCAGCACAGGGGGGACTGAAGCTTTCTTT. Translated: CASSTGGTEAFF.

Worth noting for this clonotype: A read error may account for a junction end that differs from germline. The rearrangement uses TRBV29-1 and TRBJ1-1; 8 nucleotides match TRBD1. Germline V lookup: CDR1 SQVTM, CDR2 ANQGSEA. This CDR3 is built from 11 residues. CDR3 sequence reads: CSVEIRTGRAF. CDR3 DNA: TGCAGCGTTGAGATTCGGACAGGGCGGGCGTTT.

CDR3 amino acids: CASYHIEQFF. Written as DNA, the CDR3 is TGTGCCTCTTATCACATTGAGCAGTTCTTC. This chain links TRBV7-2 with TRBJ2-1; D uncertain. The V gene lost 11 bases and the J gene lost 9 bases, with 11 bases spanning the gap. The CDR3 sequence is 10 residues long. In germline, CDR1 is SGHTA, CDR2 FQGNSA. Full variable domain (outside the CDR3, taken from reference TRBV7-2 and TRBJ2-1): GAGVSQSPSNKVTEKGKDVELRCDPISGHTALYWYRQSLGQGLEFLIYFQGNSAPDKSGLPSDRFSAERTGGSVSTLTIQRTQQEDSAVYLCASYHIEQFFGPGTRLTVL.

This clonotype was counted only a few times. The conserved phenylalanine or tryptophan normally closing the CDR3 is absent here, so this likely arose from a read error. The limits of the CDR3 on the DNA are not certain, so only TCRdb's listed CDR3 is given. The CDR3 sequence is CASSTQLGIC. V is TRBV27 and J is TRBJ2-7. The CDR3 sequence runs 10 residues, both termini included. Germline assignment: CDR1 MNHEY and CDR2 SMNVEV (reference sequence).

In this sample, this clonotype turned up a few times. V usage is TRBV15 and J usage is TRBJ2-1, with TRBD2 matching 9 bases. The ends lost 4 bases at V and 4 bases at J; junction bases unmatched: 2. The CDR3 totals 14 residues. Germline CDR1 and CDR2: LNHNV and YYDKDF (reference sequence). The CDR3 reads CATSTRGGYNEQFF. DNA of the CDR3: TGTGCCACCAGCACGCGGGGGGGATACAATGAGCAGTTCTTC.

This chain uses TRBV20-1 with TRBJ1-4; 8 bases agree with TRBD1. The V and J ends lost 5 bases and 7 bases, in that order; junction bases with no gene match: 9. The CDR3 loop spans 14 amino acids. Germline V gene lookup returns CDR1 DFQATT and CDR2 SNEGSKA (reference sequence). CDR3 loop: CSAGPGGVGEKLFF. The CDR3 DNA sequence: TGCAGTGCTGGACCAGGGGGCGTCGGTGAAAAACTGTTTTTT.

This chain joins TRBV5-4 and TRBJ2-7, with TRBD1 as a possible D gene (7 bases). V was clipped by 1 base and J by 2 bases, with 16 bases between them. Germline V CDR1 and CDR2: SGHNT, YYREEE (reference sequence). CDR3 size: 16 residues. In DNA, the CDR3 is TGTGCCAGCAGCTTGAATGCGGGACAGAGAACCTACGAGCAGTACTTC. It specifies CASSLNAGQRTYEQYF.

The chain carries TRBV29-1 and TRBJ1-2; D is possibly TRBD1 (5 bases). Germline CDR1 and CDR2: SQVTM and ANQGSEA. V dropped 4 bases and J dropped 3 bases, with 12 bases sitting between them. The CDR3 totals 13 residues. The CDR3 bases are TGCAGCGTTGGTCCCGGGACGGACTATGGCTACACCTTC. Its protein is CSVGPGTDYGYTF.

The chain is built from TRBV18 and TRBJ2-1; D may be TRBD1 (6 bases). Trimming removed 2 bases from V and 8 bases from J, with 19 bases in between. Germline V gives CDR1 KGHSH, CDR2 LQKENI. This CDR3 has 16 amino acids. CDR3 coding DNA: TGTGCCAGCTCACCAGACAGTTTCCAGGGGAGATATGAGCAGTTCTTC. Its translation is CASSPDSFQGRYEQFF.

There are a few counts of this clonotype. The CDR3 is CASTVGRGRTDTQYF. Here the CDR3 DNA reads TGTGCCAGCACCGTGGGGCGGGGCCGCACAGATACGCAGTATTTT. The V gene is TRBV11-2, the J gene TRBJ2-3, with D perhaps TRBD2 (6 bases). The germline gives CDR1 SGHAT, CDR2 FQNNGV. V was clipped by 7 bases and J by 1 base, with 15 bases between them. The CDR3 totals 15 residues.

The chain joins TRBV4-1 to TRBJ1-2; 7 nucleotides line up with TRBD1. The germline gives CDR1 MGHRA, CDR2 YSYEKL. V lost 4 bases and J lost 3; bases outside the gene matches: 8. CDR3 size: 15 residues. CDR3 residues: CASSLPQGRDYGYTF. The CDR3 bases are TGCGCCAGCAGCCTACCACAGGGGAGGGACTATGGCTACACCTTC.

The CDR3, as DNA: TGCAGTGCTAGACTAGCGGGATTGTACGAGCAGTACTTC. Amino acids: CSARLAGLYEQYF. The chain recombines TRBV20-1 with TRBJ2-7, with 9 positions matching TRBD2. Trimming removed 2 bases from V and 4 bases from J; junction bases left unmatched: 3. The germline CDR1 and CDR2 sequences are DFQATT and SNEGSKA (reference sequence). The CDR3 extends over 13 amino acids.

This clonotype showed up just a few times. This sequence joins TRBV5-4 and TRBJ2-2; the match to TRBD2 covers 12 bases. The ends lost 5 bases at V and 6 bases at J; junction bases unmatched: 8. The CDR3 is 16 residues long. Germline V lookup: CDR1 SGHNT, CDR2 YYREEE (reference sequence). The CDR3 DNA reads TGTGCCAGCAGTTTTCGACTAGCGGGAGCTCCCGGGGAGCTGTTTTTT. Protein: CASSFRLAGAPGELFF. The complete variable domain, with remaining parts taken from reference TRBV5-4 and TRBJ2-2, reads ETGVTQSPTHLIKTRGQQVTLRCSSQSGHNTVSWYQQALGQGPQFIFQYYREEENGRGNFPPRFSGLQFPNYSSELNVNALELDDSALYLCASSFRLAGAPGELFFGEGSRLTVL.

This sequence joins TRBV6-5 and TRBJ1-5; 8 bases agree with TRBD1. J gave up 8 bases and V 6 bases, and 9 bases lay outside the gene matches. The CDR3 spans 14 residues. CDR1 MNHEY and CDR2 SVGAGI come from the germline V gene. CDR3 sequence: CASSLGQGFKPQHF. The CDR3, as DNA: TGTGCCAGCAGCCTAGGACAGGGTTTCAAGCCCCAGCATTTT.

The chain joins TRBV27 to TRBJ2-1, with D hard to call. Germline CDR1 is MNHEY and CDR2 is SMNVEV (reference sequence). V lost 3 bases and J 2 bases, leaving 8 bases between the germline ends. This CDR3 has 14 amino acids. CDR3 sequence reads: CASSLGAAYNEQFF. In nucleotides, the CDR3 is TGTGCCAGCAGTTTGGGCGCCGCCTACAATGAGCAGTTCTTC.

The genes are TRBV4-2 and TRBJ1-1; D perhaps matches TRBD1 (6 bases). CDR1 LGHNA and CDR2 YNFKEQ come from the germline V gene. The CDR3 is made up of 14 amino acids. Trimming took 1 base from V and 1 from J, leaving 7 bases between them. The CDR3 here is CASSQGRGNTEAFF. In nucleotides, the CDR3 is TGTGCCAGCAGCCAAGGCAGGGGGAACACTGAAGCTTTCTTT.

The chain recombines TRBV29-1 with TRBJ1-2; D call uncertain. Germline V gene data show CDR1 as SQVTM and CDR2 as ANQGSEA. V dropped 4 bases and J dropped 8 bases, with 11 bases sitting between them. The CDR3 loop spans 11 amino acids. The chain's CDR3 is CSVAGEIGYTF. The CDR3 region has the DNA TGCAGCGTTGCTGGGGAGATCGGCTACACCTTC. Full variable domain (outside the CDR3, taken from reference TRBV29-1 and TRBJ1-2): SAVISQKPSRDICQRGTSLTIQCQVDSQVTMMFWYRQQPGQSLTLIATANQGSEATYESGFVIDKFPISRPNLTFSTLTVSNMSPEDSSIYLCSVAGEIGYTFGSGTRLTVV.